This entry lists 13 T cell receptor beta chains sequenced from one sample in a study of cytomegalovirus exposure and HLA in healthy donors. PCR used 60 Vbeta primers and 13 Jbeta primers. The protocol was immunoSEQ multiplex PCR, while the TCRdb copy is restricted to in-frame clones and leaves out a portion. The listing contains 50,000 to 80,000 clones. Sequencing was performed on PBMCs. The receptors were sampled from a woman aged 18-35 years in good health and CMV-seronegative.

The chain is built from TRBV7-8 and TRBJ1-2; the D gene is possibly TRBD1 (5 bases). The CDR3 is 13 residues long. The V end lost 1 base, the J end lost 10 bases, and 13 bases lay between the germline ends. CDR1 is SGHVS, CDR2 FQNEAQ, per germline. CDR3 protein: CASSLEGQYFYTF. The CDR3, as DNA: TGTGCCAGCAGCTTAGAGGGGCAGTACTTCTACACCTTC.

This chain connects TRBV6-1 to TRBJ2-7; no clear D gene. Germline V lookup: CDR1 MNHNS, CDR2 SASEGT. The germline V and J ends were trimmed by 3 bases and 6 bases, with 12 bases remaining between them. The CDR3 covers 13 residues. This CDR3 is CASSEVVAAEQYF. CDR3 sequence (DNA): TGTGCCAGCAGTGAGGTGGTGGCGGCCGAGCAGTACTTC.

The chain recombines TRBV30 with TRBJ1-2, with D perhaps matching TRBD1 (6 bases). V lost 0 bases, J lost 8 bases, and 16 bases lay in between. This CDR3 contains 14 residues. Germline CDR1 is GTSNPN and CDR2 is SVGIG (reference sequence). The CDR3 DNA reads TGTGCCTGGAGTGTATTAACAGGGAGTAGGGGCTACACCTTC. Translated: CAWSVLTGSRGYTF.

The V and J genes are TRBV5-6 and TRBJ1-5, with 7 bases that match TRBD1. The J segment lost 5 bases and the V segment lost 0 bases, leaving 5 bases of the junction unmatched. The CDR3 is 15 amino acids. The germline gives CDR1 SGHDT, CDR2 YYEEEE. The CDR3 loop is CASSLGRGVHQPQHF. The CDR3 nucleotides read TGTGCCAGCAGCTTGGGCAGGGGGGTGCATCAGCCCCAGCATTTT.

DNA for the CDR3: TGTGCCTCAAGCGACTACAATGAGCAGTTCTTC. It translates to CASSDYNEQFF. This chain uses TRBV30 with TRBJ2-1, with D unresolved. V was pared by 7 bases and J by 3 bases, with 7 bases between. The CDR3 has 11 amino acids. Germline V CDR1 and CDR2: GTSNPN, SVGIG (reference sequence).

J is TRBJ1-2 and V is TRBV20-1; no definite D call. The CDR3 consists of 10 residues. The germline V and J ends were trimmed by 6 bases and 5 bases, with 7 bases remaining between them. Germline-derived CDR1 and CDR2 are DFQATT and SNEGSKA (reference sequence). The CDR3 DNA sequence: TGCAGTGCGGTCGGGTATGGCTACACCTTC. Encoded protein: CSAVGYGYTF.

The CDR3 loop is CASSPGLADYNEQFF. CDR3 in DNA: TGTGCCAGCTCACCCGGACTAGCGGATTACAATGAGCAGTTCTTC. The genes are TRBV18 and TRBJ2-1, with TRBD2 matching over 10 bases. Germline CDR1 KGHSH, CDR2 LQKENI. The junction had 3 bases not matched to a gene; V was cut back by 3 bases and J by 4 bases. The CDR3 is 15 residues long.

The chain recombines TRBV19 with TRBJ2-5; TRBD1 might be the D (6 bases). The CDR3 has 16 amino acids. Looked up from germline, CDR1 is LNHDA and CDR2 is SQIVND (reference sequence). V lost 1 base and J 1 base, leaving 13 bases between the germline ends. The CDR3 region has the DNA TGTGCCAGTAGTATAGGGGGGCTTGGGGGCCAAGAGACCCAGTACTTC. It yields the protein CASSIGGLGGQETQYF. Full variable domain (outside the CDR3, taken from reference TRBV19 and TRBJ2-5): DGGITQSPKYLFRKEGQNVTLSCEQNLNHDAMYWYRQDPGQGLRLIYYSQIVNDFQKGDIAEGYSVSREKKESFPLTVTSAQKNPTAFYLCASSIGGLGGQETQYFGPGTRLLVL.

The V call is TRBV7-2, the J call TRBJ2-3; possible D gene TRBD1, 6 bases. CDR3 length: 14 residues. The germline V gene has CDR1 SGHTA and CDR2 FQGNSA. The V end lost 3 bases, the J end lost 5 bases, and 12 bases lay between the germline ends. CDR3 amino acids: CASSLSGAGDTQYF. As DNA, the CDR3 is TGTGCCAGCAGCTTGTCAGGGGCTGGAGATACGCAGTATTTT.

The chain recombines TRBV28 with TRBJ1-2, with D possibly being TRBD1 (6 bases). The CDR3 totals 14 residues. Germline CDR1 MDHEN, CDR2 SYDVKM. V was cut by 1 base and J by 8 bases, with 14 bases left in between. The chain's CDR3 is CASSLSNGQLGYTF. The CDR3, as DNA: TGTGCCAGCAGTTTATCCAACGGACAGTTAGGCTACACCTTC.

V and J are TRBV25-1 and TRBJ2-7; maybe TRBD1 (5 bases). Trimming shortened V by 4 bases and J by 3 bases, and 10 bases separated the two germline ends. The length of the CDR3 is 13 residues. Germline values: CDR1 MGHDK, CDR2 SYGVNS. CDR3 sequence: CASSGGGDYEQYF. DNA of the CDR3: TGTGCCAGCAGTGGGGGCGGAGACTACGAGCAGTACTTC.

The J gene is TRBJ2-7, the V gene TRBV9, with 12 bases aligning to TRBD2. The germline V gene encodes CDR1 SGDLS and CDR2 YYNGEE. J was trimmed by 5 bases and V by 3 bases; bases with no gene match: 12. The CDR3 is 17 residues long. CDR3 loop: CASSADRTSGTGHEQYF. The CDR3, as DNA: TGTGCCAGCAGCGCCGACCGGACTAGCGGGACGGGCCACGAGCAGTACTTC.

The chain couples TRBV27 to TRBJ2-7; D may be TRBD2 (7 bases). The CDR3 totals 15 residues. The V end lost 3 bases, the J end lost 7 bases, and 19 bases lay between the germline ends. The germline V gene has CDR1 MNHEY and CDR2 SMNVEV (reference sequence). In DNA form, the CDR3 reads TGTGCCAGCAGTTTGGGAGGGGGGATATCCGGAGAGCAGTACTTC. It yields the protein CASSLGGGISGEQYF.